The rows below give T cell receptor beta chains drawn from one sample of a study of T cells in Graves' hyperthyroidism and ophthalmopathy. From the multiplex PCR reads, TCRdb called clonotypes with MiXCR, one entry per CDR3 protein. The sample includes 350,000 to 400,000 distinct CDR3 sequences, more than 13% of them seen just once. The sample was blood. These receptors were obtained from a young woman with Graves' hyperthyroidism. CDR3s include the opening cysteine and the closing phenylalanine or tryptophan. Each record gives: V gene, D gene, J gene, clone size, CDR3 protein, CDR3 DNA. D genes are given only for firm matches. Rows give clone size only sometimes, using once, few, many, or a class for an expanded clone.

>TRBV2|NA|TRBJ2-1|many
CASSLKNEQFF
TGTGCCAGCAGCCTTAAGAATGAGCAGTTCTTC
>TRBV5-1|TRBD2|TRBJ2-1|NA
CASRSSGRASSYNEQFF
TGCGCCAGCAGGTCTAGCGGGAGGGCGAGCTCCTACAATGAGCAGTTCTTC
>TRBV5-1|NA|TRBJ2-1|few
CASSPTQDNEQFF
TGCGCCAGCAGCCCCACACAGGACAATGAGCAGTTCTTC
>TRBV20-1|NA|TRBJ1-5|many
CSAGRDTNQPQHF
TGCAGTGCTGGCCGGGACACCAATCAGCCCCAGCATTTT
>TRBV3-1|NA|TRBJ2-3|many
CASSQDPGLLTDTQYF
TGTGCCAGCAGCCAAGACCCAGGACTGCTCACAGATACGCAGTATTTT
>TRBV10-3|NA|TRBJ2-5|few
CAGESKETQYF
TGTGCCGGTGAAAGCAAAGAGACCCAGTACTTC
>TRBV6-1|NA|TRBJ1-6|few
CASTYQGGSPLHF
TGTGCCAGCACCTATCAAGGAGGTTCACCCCTCCACTTT
>TRBV27|NA|TRBJ2-1|few
CASSLSVRYNEQFF
TGTGCCAGCAGTTTGAGCGTGCGCTACAATGAGCAGTTCTTC
>TRBV11-1|NA|TRBJ2-3|many
CASSPDRITDTQYF
TGTGCCAGCAGTCCGGACAGAATCACAGATACGCAGTATTTT
>TRBV20-1|NA|TRBJ1-3|NA
CSAWDSKVGDIYF
TGCAGTGCTTGGGACTCCAAAGTGGGGGATATATATTTT
>TRBV2|NA|TRBJ2-3|few
CASSVQSPMTDTQYF
TGTGCCAGCAGTGTACAGAGCCCTATGACAGATACGCAGTATTTT
>TRBV24-1|NA|TRBJ2-5|NA
CATSEPTGRETQYF
TGTGCCACCAGTGAGCCAACAGGGAGAGAGACCCAGTACTTC
>TRBV6-2/TRBV6-3|TRBD2|TRBJ2-2|NA
CASSGTRAGELFF
TGCGCCAGCAGCGGGACGAGGGCCGGGGAGCTGTTTTTT
>TRBV6-2/TRBV6-3|NA|TRBJ2-5|few
CASSYSTGRGQETQYF
TGTGCCAGCAGTTACTCGACCGGGAGAGGGCAAGAGACCCAGTACTTC
>TRBV28|NA|TRBJ2-5|few
CASSSAGGVALGILHF
NA
>TRBV12-3/TRBV12-4|NA|TRBJ1-2|few
CASSEMSPNYGYTF
TGTGCCAGCAGTGAAATGAGTCCTAACTATGGCTACACCTTC
>TRBV12-3/TRBV12-4|NA|TRBJ1-1|many
CASRAPLAQGRGNTEAFF
TGTGCCAGCAGAGCCCCCCTCGCCCAAGGACGGGGGAACACTGAAGCTTTCTTT
>TRBV6-2/TRBV6-3|NA|TRBJ2-7|NA
CASSLRAERYEQYF
TGTGCCAGCAGTTTACGAGCGGAGCGCTACGAGCAGTACTTC
>TRBV6-1|TRBD2|TRBJ2-7|NA
CAGSSGVEQYF
TGTGCCGGGTCGAGCGGGGTGGAGCAGTACTTC
>TRBV19|TRBD1|TRBJ1-1|few
CASSILQGASNTEAFF
TGTGCCAGTAGTATCCTACAGGGGGCTTCGAACACTGAAGCTTTCTTT
>TRBV29-1|NA|TRBJ2-1|few
CSVELGAPSYNEQFF
TGCAGCGTTGAATTGGGAGCTCCCTCCTACAATGAGCAGTTCTTC
>TRBV5-1|TRBD2|TRBJ2-5|NA
CASSPSLAGGRGETQYF
TGCGCCAGCAGCCCCTCACTAGCGGGAGGGCGAGGGGAGACCCAGTACTTC
>TRBV7-9|TRBD1|TRBJ1-2|NA
CASSVRDRTYGYTF
TGTGCCAGCAGCGTCCGGGACAGAACTTATGGCTACACCTTC
>TRBV4-1|TRBD1|TRBJ1-5|many
CASSQGQGSNQPQHF
TGCGCCAGCAGCCAAGGACAGGGGAGTAATCAGCCCCAGCATTTT
>TRBV9|NA|TRBJ2-5|many
CASSVGRGALARETQYF
TGTGCCAGCAGCGTAGGCAGGGGCGCACTGGCTCGGGAGACCCAGTACTTC
>TRBV7-9|TRBD2|TRBJ2-7|NA
CASSGGVTILYEQYF
TGTGCCAGCAGCGGGGGGGTCACGATCCTCTACGAGCAGTACTTC
>TRBV3-1|NA|TRBJ1-1|many
CASSQGGANEAFF
TGTGCCAGCAGCCAAGGAGGGGCCAACGAAGCTTTCTTT
>TRBV20-1|TRBD2|TRBJ2-7|few
CSASTGTSPEQYF
TGCAGTGCTAGCACCGGGACTAGCCCCGAGCAGTACTTC
>TRBV7-7|TRBD1|TRBJ2-7|few
CASSRDRAGEQYF
TGTGCTAGCAGTCGGGACAGGGCCGGCGAGCAGTACTTC
>TRBV28|TRBD1|TRBJ1-2|few
CASSRQGTGGGYTF
TGTGCCAGCAGCCGACAGGGCACAGGGGGTGGCTACACCTTC
>TRBV5-4|TRBD2|TRBJ2-5|few
CASSRGVAGEETQYF
TGTGCCAGCAGCCGGGGGGTAGCGGGAGAAGAGACCCAGTACTTC
>TRBV30|NA|TRBJ1-4|few
CAWSGGRVEKLFF
TGTGCCTGGAGCGGTGGTAGAGTTGAAAAACTGTTTTTT
>TRBV3-1|NA|TRBJ2-1|many
CASSQDRHSNEQFF
TGTGCCAGCAGCCAAGATCGGCACTCGAATGAGCAGTTCTTC
>TRBV27|NA|TRBJ2-2|many
CASSHKNTGELFF
TGTGCCAGCTCGCACAAGAACACCGGGGAGCTGTTTTTT
>TRBV10-3|NA|TRBJ2-7|many
CAISESRGGSYEQYF
TGTGCCATCAGTGAGTCCCGTGGGGGAAGCTACGAGCAGTACTTC
>TRBV28|TRBD1|TRBJ2-5|NA
CASTPGQGAGETQYF
TGTGCCAGCACCCCCGGACAGGGGGCCGGAGAGACCCAGTACTTC
>TRBV18|NA|TRBJ2-3|many
CASSPPVGRGDTQYF
TGTGCCAGCTCACCACCGGTGGGGCGCGGAGATACGCAGTATTTT
>TRBV12-3/TRBV12-4|NA|TRBJ1-5|NA
CASSPAGQPQHF
TGTGCCAGCAGTCCCGCCGGTCAGCCCCAGCATTTT
>TRBV27|NA|TRBJ1-1|many
CASSLSNGRAFF
TGTGCCAGCAGTTTATCGAACGGGAGGGCTTTCTTT